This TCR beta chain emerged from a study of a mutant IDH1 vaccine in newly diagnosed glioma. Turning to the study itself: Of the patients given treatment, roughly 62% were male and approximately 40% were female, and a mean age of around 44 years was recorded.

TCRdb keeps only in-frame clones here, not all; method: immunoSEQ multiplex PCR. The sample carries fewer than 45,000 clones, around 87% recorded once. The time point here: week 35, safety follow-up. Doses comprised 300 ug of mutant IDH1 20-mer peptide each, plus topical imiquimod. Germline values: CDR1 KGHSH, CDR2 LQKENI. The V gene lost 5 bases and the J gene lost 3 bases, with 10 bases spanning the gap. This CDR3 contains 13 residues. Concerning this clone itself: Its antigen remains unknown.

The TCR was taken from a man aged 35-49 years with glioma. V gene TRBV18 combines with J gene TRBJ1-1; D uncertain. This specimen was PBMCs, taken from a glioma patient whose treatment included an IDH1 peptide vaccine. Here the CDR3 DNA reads TGTGCCAGCTCAGAAGCGCGGGACACTGAAGCTTTCTTT. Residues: CASSEARDTEAFF.